The present T cell receptor (beta chain) was sequenced within a study of CXCR3-negative and CXCR3-positive naive CD8 T cells. Looking at the study overall: Per-library TRB read counts averaged about 1.5 +/- 0.3 million, adding up to some 130 million in total.

The study made its TRB cDNA libraries by 5' RACE, adding UMI labels. TCRdb re-called the 5' RACE reads and gives one entry per CDR3 protein, without DNA. This table lists more than 50,000 distinct CDR3 sequences. The CDR3 covers 14 residues. Germline assignment: CDR1 SGHTA and CDR2 FQGNSA. Input material: naive CXCR3- CD8+ T cells from blood. Subset in this sample: CD45RO-CCR7+CD27+CD95- naive CD8+ T cells lacking CXCR3 (TNR3-). This TCR came from a human donor in good health. Some clones in this sample may be carry-over from other donors' samples. The chain employs TRBV7-2 and TRBJ2-1. CDR3 sequence: CASSFSGGHNEQFF.